The 5 T cell receptor beta chains listed next were all sequenced from one sample in a study of blood T cell repertoires in COVID-19. Profiled with immunoSEQ multiplex PCR; TCRdb holds only in-frame clones, not every one. The repertoire holds about 260,000 clones, with about nine tenths as singletons. Sequencing was carried out using peripheral blood. Receptor source: a woman aged 40 to 50 who had recovered from COVID-19.

The V call is TRBV30, the J call TRBJ1-3, with 8 bases aligning to TRBD1. V lost 2 bases, J lost 2 bases, and 8 bases stayed unmatched. Germline V gene sequence: CDR1 GTSNPN, CDR2 SVGIG (reference sequence). This CDR3 is 16 amino acids long. The CDR3 bases are TGTGCCTGGAGTTCGGCAGGGGGCCTCCCTGGAAACACCATATATTTT. Encoded protein: CAWSSAGGLPGNTIYF.

This chain joins TRBV7-6 and TRBJ2-3; D gene uncertain. Trimming removed 3 bases from V and 4 bases from J, with 11 bases in between. This CDR3 is built from 14 residues. Germline V CDR1 and CDR2: SGHVS, FNYEAQ. The CDR3 bases are TGTGCCAGCAGCTTTAGTCTCCCCCCAGATACGCAGTATTTT. Translated, it gives CASSFSLPPDTQYF.

J is TRBJ2-7 and V is TRBV12-3 or TRBV12-4; tentatively, D is TRBD1 (6 bases). This CDR3 region has 13 residues. V was shortened by 3 bases and J by 6 bases, with 12 bases between the two germline ends. The CDR3 nucleotides are TGTGCCAGCAGTTTCCGGGACAAATTCGAGCAGTACTTC. The encoded protein is CASSFRDKFEQYF.

This rearrangement joins TRBV6-1 to TRBJ1-1; no clear D. The V gene lost 0 bases and the J gene lost 10 bases, with 12 bases spanning the gap. CDR3 size: 13 residues. Per the germline V gene, CDR1 is MNHNS and CDR2 is SASEGT. For the CDR3, the DNA is TGTGCCAGCAGTGAAGCAGGCCCAGGTAGAGCTTTCTTT. Translation gives CASSEAGPGRAFF.

The count of this clone is one. The V gene is TRBV2, the J gene TRBJ2-1; weak D call: TRBD2 (6 bases). The CDR3 has 14 amino acids. Per the germline V gene, CDR1 is SNHLY and CDR2 is FYNNEI. V was shortened by 7 bases and J by 6 bases, with 16 bases between the two germline ends. This CDR3 is CASTVGGVPNEQFF. In DNA, the CDR3 is TGTGCCAGCACGGTGGGGGGAGTCCCCAATGAGCAGTTCTTC.